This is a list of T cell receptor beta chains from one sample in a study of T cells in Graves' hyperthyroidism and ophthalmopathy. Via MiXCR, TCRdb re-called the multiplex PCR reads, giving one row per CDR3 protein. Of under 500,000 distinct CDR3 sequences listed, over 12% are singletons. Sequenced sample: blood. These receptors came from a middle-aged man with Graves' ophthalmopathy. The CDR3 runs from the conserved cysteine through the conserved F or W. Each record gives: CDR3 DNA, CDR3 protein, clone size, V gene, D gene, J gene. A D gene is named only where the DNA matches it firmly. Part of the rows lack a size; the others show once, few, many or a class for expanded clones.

CDR3nt: TGTGCCAGCAGCGAGCGGGACCTCTACTACAATGAGCAGTTCTTC; CDR3aa: CASSERDLYYNEQFF; abundance: few; v_gene: TRBV9; d_gene: TRBD2; j_gene: TRBJ2-1
CDR3nt: TGTGCCAGCAGTAAACCCGGAGCTAGCAAAAACATTCAGTACTTC; CDR3aa: CASSKPGASKNIQYF; abundance: many; v_gene: TRBV12-3/TRBV12-4; d_gene: -; j_gene: TRBJ2-4
CDR3nt: TGTGCCAGTAGGAACTTGGGACTAGGAACGTACAATGAGCAGTTCTTC; CDR3aa: CASRNLGLGTYNEQFF; abundance: -; v_gene: TRBV19; d_gene: TRBD2; j_gene: TRBJ2-1
CDR3nt: TGTGCCAGCAGTCCCCAGCGGGAGGGCGGCTACGAGCAGTACTTC; CDR3aa: CASSPQREGGYEQYF; abundance: few; v_gene: TRBV12-3/TRBV12-4; d_gene: TRBD2; j_gene: TRBJ2-7
CDR3nt: TGTGCCAGCTCACCGTTCGCAGCGGGCCCTAGCACAGATACGCAGTATTTT; CDR3aa: CASSPFAAGPSTDTQYF; abundance: -; v_gene: TRBV18; d_gene: -; j_gene: TRBJ2-3
CDR3nt: TGCGCCAGCAGCTTGGAGGTAGCGGGAGTTAATGAGCAGTTCTTC; CDR3aa: CASSLEVAGVNEQFF; abundance: few; v_gene: TRBV5-1; d_gene: TRBD2; j_gene: TRBJ2-1
CDR3nt: TGTGCTAGTGGTGGGATTACAGCGGGTACCCAGACGCCTAGCACAGATACGCAGTATTTT; CDR3aa: CASGGITAGTQTPSTDTQYF; abundance: many; v_gene: TRBV12-5; d_gene: -; j_gene: TRBJ2-3
CDR3nt: TGCGCCAGCAGCCAAGGACAGGCTTTGGAAAAACTGTTTTTT; CDR3aa: CASSQGQALEKLFF; abundance: many; v_gene: TRBV5-1; d_gene: TRBD1; j_gene: TRBJ1-4
CDR3nt: TGTGCCAGCAGCCCTCGCGGGAGTAGGGACGAGCAGTACTTC; CDR3aa: CASSPRGSRDEQYF; abundance: many; v_gene: TRBV3-1; d_gene: TRBD2; j_gene: TRBJ2-7
CDR3nt: TGTGCCAGCAGTCAACTAGCGGGAACTCGGCGCGAGCAGTTCTTC; CDR3aa: CASSQLAGTRREQFF; abundance: many; v_gene: TRBV2; d_gene: TRBD2; j_gene: TRBJ2-1
CDR3nt: TGCGCCAGCAGCTTGGAGCAGGTGGGGAACACTGAAGCTTTCTTT; CDR3aa: CASSLEQVGNTEAFF; abundance: many; v_gene: TRBV5-1; d_gene: -; j_gene: TRBJ1-1
CDR3nt: TGTGCCAGCACCTTACAGGGATCGGGCTACACCTTC; CDR3aa: CASTLQGSGYTF; abundance: many; v_gene: TRBV2; d_gene: -; j_gene: TRBJ1-2
CDR3nt: TGTGCCAGCAGTGCCCGACAGACATCTAGCACAGATACGCAGTATTTT; CDR3aa: CASSARQTSSTDTQYF; abundance: many; v_gene: TRBV6-1; d_gene: -; j_gene: TRBJ2-3
CDR3nt: TGTGCCAGCAGCTTAGCGGGGAGGCTAGCGGGAGGCTACGAGCAGTACTTC; CDR3aa: CASSLAGRLAGGYEQYF; abundance: many; v_gene: TRBV7-8; d_gene: TRBD2; j_gene: TRBJ2-7
CDR3nt: TGTGCCAGCAGTGAACTAGCGGGGGCCTCCTACGAGCAGTACTTC; CDR3aa: CASSELAGASYEQYF; abundance: many; v_gene: TRBV6-4; d_gene: TRBD2; j_gene: TRBJ2-7
CDR3nt: TGCAGTGCTTCTCTCCGGGCCCATCGACTCATGAACACTGAAGCTTTCTTT; CDR3aa: CSASLRAHRLMNTEAFF; abundance: many; v_gene: TRBV20-1; d_gene: -; j_gene: TRBJ1-1
CDR3nt: TGTGCCAGTAGTATTGACAGGGTATCAGGGAACACTGAAGCTTTCTTT; CDR3aa: CASSIDRVSGNTEAFF; abundance: -; v_gene: TRBV19; d_gene: TRBD1; j_gene: TRBJ1-1
CDR3nt: TGCAGTGCTAGAGATCCCGGTACAGATACGCAGTATTTT; CDR3aa: CSARDPGTDTQYF; abundance: many; v_gene: TRBV20-1; d_gene: -; j_gene: TRBJ2-3
CDR3nt: TGTGCCAGCAGTTCGGGGCCTCGGGGTAGCAATCAGCCCCAGCATTTT; CDR3aa: CASSSGPRGSNQPQHF; abundance: few; v_gene: TRBV12-3/TRBV12-4; d_gene: -; j_gene: TRBJ1-5
CDR3nt: TGTGCCAGCTCACCAGGTCCGGATGGAACCGGGGAGCTGTTTTTT; CDR3aa: CASSPGPDGTGELFF; abundance: many; v_gene: TRBV18; d_gene: -; j_gene: TRBJ2-2
CDR3nt: TGCAGTGGCTACGGAGTTGTTGGAGAGGTGGAATACAATGAGCAGTTCTTC; CDR3aa: CSGYGVVGEVEYNEQFF; abundance: many; v_gene: TRBV20-1; d_gene: -; j_gene: TRBJ2-1
CDR3nt: TGCAGTGCAACAGGACTCTCCAATGAGCAGTTCTTC; CDR3aa: CSATGLSNEQFF; abundance: -; v_gene: TRBV20-1; d_gene: -; j_gene: TRBJ2-1
CDR3nt: TGTGCCACGACGTCCGACAGGGGAAACACCATATATTTT; CDR3aa: CATTSDRGNTIYF; abundance: -; v_gene: TRBV10-3; d_gene: -; j_gene: TRBJ1-3